The 13 T cell receptor beta chains presented below share a single source sample, sequenced in a study of blood T cell repertoires in COVID-19. The repertoire was sequenced with immunoSEQ multiplex PCR; TCRdb's copy has only in-frame clones and lacks some. The repertoire holds 250,000 to 350,000 clones, approximately 90% seen once, with 1.1% in the top ten. Sequencing was performed on PBMCs or T cells enriched from blood (not recorded which). These receptors were collected from a woman aged 25 to 39 who had recovered from COVID-19.

V gene TRBV7-9 combines with J gene TRBJ2-4; D may be TRBD2 (6 bases). Germline V lookup: CDR1 SEHNR, CDR2 FQNEAQ (reference sequence). Trimming shortened V by 0 bases and J by 9 bases, and 18 bases separated the two germline ends. The CDR3 is 16 amino acids. CDR3 bases: TGTGCCAGCAGCTTAGCCCAGGACTTGATCGGGGGCATTCAGTACTTC. Protein: CASSLAQDLIGGIQYF.

The genes are TRBV9 and TRBJ2-2, with D possibly matching TRBD1 (5 bases). The CDR3 spans 15 residues. V was clipped by 2 bases and J by 0 bases, with 8 bases between them. Germline lookup yields CDR1 SGDLS and CDR2 YYNGEE. CDR3 region: CASSVDNTNTGELFF. In nucleotides, the CDR3 is TGTGCCAGCAGCGTGGACAACACGAACACCGGGGAGCTGTTTTTT.

The chain carries TRBV18 and TRBJ2-7; D perhaps matches TRBD2 (5 bases). The CDR3 runs to 17 residues. Germline CDR1 reads KGHSH; CDR2 reads LQKENI. With 0 bases removed from V and 2 bases from J, the gap between germline ends came to 17 bases. Written as DNA, the CDR3 is TGTGCCAGCTCACCACCCTCTCTGGCGGGCCCCACCTACGAGCAGTACTTC. It codes for CASSPPSLAGPTYEQYF. The variable domain in full, completed from reference TRBV18 and TRBJ2-7, reads NAGVMQNPRHLVRRRGQEARLRCSPMKGHSHVYWYRQLPEEGLKFMVYLQKENIIDESGMPKERFSAEFPKEGPSILRIQQVVRGDSAAYFCASSPPSLAGPTYEQYFGPGTRLTVT.

The chain joins TRBV7-2 to TRBJ2-1; 7 nucleotides match TRBD1. The V segment lost 6 bases and the J segment 0 bases; nucleotides outside the gene matches: 5. CDR1 and CDR2 (germline): SGHTA, FQGNSA. This CDR3 region has 15 residues. The CDR3 DNA follows: TGTGCCAGCAGTAAGGACAGGAGCTCCTACAATGAGCAGTTCTTC. Protein: CASSKDRSSYNEQFF.

This clone was seen only once. The chain recombines TRBV28 with TRBJ2-7; TRBD2 might be the D (7 bases). CDR3 length equals 16 residues. The ends were cut back, 5 bases at V and 2 bases at J, with 19 bases in the middle. The V gene's germline CDR1 is MDHEN and CDR2 SYDVKM. The CDR3 sequence: CASSPGGQGIPYEQYF. The CDR3 bases are TGTGCCAGCAGTCCGGGGGGTCAGGGGATACCCTACGAGCAGTACTTC.

This clone was detected a few times. The chain recombines TRBV23-1 with TRBJ1-5; maybe TRBD1 (5 bases). TRBV23-1 is labeled an ORF, and its function is uncertain. Trimming took 2 bases from V and 2 from J, leaving 13 bases between them. The CDR3 has 16 residues. The CDR3 loop reads CASSQGHQRGNQPQHF. CDR3 coding DNA: TGCGCCAGCAGTCAAGGACATCAGCGGGGCAATCAGCCCCAGCATTTT.

The chain combines TRBV5-6 with TRBJ2-5; 15 bases are shared with TRBD2. V lost 3 bases to trimming and J lost 4 bases; unmatched junction nucleotides: 4. CDR3 length: 16 residues. Germline V CDR1 and CDR2: SGHDT, YYEEEE. The CDR3 DNA reads as TGTGCCAGCAGCTCGGGACTAGCGGGAGGCCCAGAGACCCAGTACTTC. This gives the protein CASSSGLAGGPETQYF.

The chain has TRBV27 and TRBJ2-5; D is perhaps TRBD1 (7 bases). Trimming removed 0 bases at V and 2 bases at J, with 13 bases between. The CDR3 is made up of 16 amino acids. CDR1 and CDR2 from the germline V gene are MNHEY and SMNVEV (reference sequence). CDR3 in amino acids: CASSLSVAGGQETQYF. The CDR3 DNA reads as TGTGCCAGCAGTTTATCGGTGGCAGGGGGGCAAGAGACCCAGTACTTC.

The chain is built from TRBV6-6 and TRBJ1-1, with D perhaps matching TRBD1 (6 bases). Trimming removed 2 bases from V and 5 bases from J, with 15 bases in between. This CDR3 has 15 amino acids. Per germline, CDR1 MNHNY and CDR2 SVGAGI (reference sequence). The CDR3 DNA reads TGTGCCAGCAGTTACCACCTCAGGGGTGGTACTGAAGCTTTCTTT. Its protein product is CASSYHLRGGTEAFF.

The chain employs TRBV19 and TRBJ2-5, with D unresolved. The V and J ends lost 5 bases and 5 bases respectively, with 12 bases between them. The CDR3 spans 13 residues. The V gene's germline CDR1 is LNHDA and CDR2 SQIVND (reference sequence). As DNA, the CDR3 is TGTGCCAGTAGTGGTGCGATTTTGGAGACCCAGTACTTC. Encoded protein: CASSGAILETQYF.

The rearrangement links TRBV7-2 to TRBJ1-1; D gene uncertain. There are 15 residues in the CDR3. The germline V gene has CDR1 SGHTA and CDR2 FQGNSA. Trimming shortened V by 2 bases and J by 6 bases, and 16 bases separated the two germline ends. Here the CDR3 reads CASSLSTAVKAEAFF. As DNA, the CDR3 is TGTGCCAGCAGCTTAAGTACAGCCGTTAAGGCTGAAGCTTTCTTT.

This chain connects TRBV7-3 to TRBJ2-5; perhaps TRBD2 as D (5 bases). The CDR3 is made up of 15 amino acids. Germline CDR1 SGHTA, CDR2 FQGTGA. The V end lost 5 bases, the J end lost 0 bases, and 13 bases lay between the germline ends. The CDR3 region has the DNA TGTGCCAGCAGCCCCAGCGCGGGCTACCAAGAGACCCAGTACTTC. Residues: CASSPSAGYQETQYF.

This clone was detected only once. The V call is TRBV7-3, the J call TRBJ1-6; D uncertain. Germline values: CDR1 SGHTA, CDR2 FQGTGA. CDR3 length: 13 amino acids. Trimming cost V 1 base and J 6 bases, with 4 bases left between them. The CDR3 bases are TGTGCCAGCAGCTTAAATCTTAATTCACCCCTCCACTTT. Translation gives CASSLNLNSPLHF.